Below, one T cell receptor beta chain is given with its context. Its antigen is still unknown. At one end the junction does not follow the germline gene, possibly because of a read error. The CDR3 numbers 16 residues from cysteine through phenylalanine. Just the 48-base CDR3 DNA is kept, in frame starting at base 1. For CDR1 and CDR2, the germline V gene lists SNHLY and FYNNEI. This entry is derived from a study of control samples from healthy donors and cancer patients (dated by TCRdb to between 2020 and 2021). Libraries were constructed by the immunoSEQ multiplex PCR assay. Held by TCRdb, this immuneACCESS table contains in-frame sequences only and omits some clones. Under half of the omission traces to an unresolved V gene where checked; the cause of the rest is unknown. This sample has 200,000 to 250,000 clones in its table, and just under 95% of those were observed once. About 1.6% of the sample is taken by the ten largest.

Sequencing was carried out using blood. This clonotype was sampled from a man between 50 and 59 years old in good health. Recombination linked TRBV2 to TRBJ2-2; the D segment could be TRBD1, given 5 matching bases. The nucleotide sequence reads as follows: TGTGCCAGCAGCGAAGACAGCCCTCCGAACACCGGGGAGCTGTTTTTT. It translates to CASSEDSPPNTGELFF.